This T cell receptor beta chain comes out of a study of blood T cell repertoires in COVID-19. Across the study: Sources were T cells, B-cell-depleted T cells, or PBMCs; the material itself was cDNA or gDNA.

Ages ranged from about 18 to 89 years, with residence in fewer than 25 US areas. Donors in Cohort 3 counted as recovered after two negative PCRs, clearance, or symptom resolution. Authors' processing steps: Amplifying reference gene primers gave estimates of nucleated cell counts. Only in-frame clones appear in the TCRdb table, and some are missing; sequencing was by immunoSEQ multiplex PCR. V and J calls and clone size are given by that table; D and trimming were obtained from the DNA. The repertoire holds some 390,000 clones, with 80% to 90% as singletons. What was sequenced was PBMCs or T cells enriched from blood (not recorded which). The sequence came from a young man who had recovered from COVID-19.

As DNA, the CDR3 is TGTGCCATCAACGGCGGGACCGGGGCCAACGTCCTGACTTTC. As protein: CAINGGTGANVLTF. The rearrangement uses TRBV10-3 and TRBJ2-6; possible D gene TRBD2, 6 bases. This CDR3 has 14 residues. Germline V gene lookup returns CDR1 ENHRY and CDR2 SYGVKD. V lost 7 bases to trimming and J lost 4 bases, with 11 bases between them.